The 11 T cell receptor beta chains below were found in one sample sequenced in a study of blood T cell repertoires in COVID-19. Assay used: immunoSEQ multiplex PCR; TCRdb lists only in-frame clones, some missing. The table lists about 120,000 clones, more than 90% of them singletons. The sample taken for sequencing was peripheral blood. Every receptor here comes from a man between 60 and 75 years old with COVID-19, enrolled during active disease.

The gene calls are TRBV2 and TRBJ1-5; 7 bases are a match to TRBD1. V was pared by 3 bases and J by 6 bases, with 5 bases of the junction left unmatched. This CDR3 is 14 amino acids long. CDR1 SNHLY and CDR2 FYNNEI come from the germline V gene. The CDR3: CASSEQGESQPQHF. The DNA for the CDR3 is TGTGCCAGCAGTGAGCAGGGGGAAAGTCAGCCCCAGCATTTT.

This clone appeared once. The rearrangement uses TRBV30 and TRBJ1-5; maybe TRBD1 (5 bases). The V gene lost 2 bases and the J gene lost 4 bases, with 15 bases spanning the gap. Germline V gene sequence: CDR1 GTSNPN, CDR2 SVGIG (reference sequence). The CDR3 runs 15 residues. CDR3 residues: CAWSSVAGMNQPQHF. The CDR3 bases are TGTGCCTGGAGTAGTGTGGCAGGGATGAATCAGCCCCAGCATTTT.

This clone was seen only once. The V call is TRBV20-1, the J call TRBJ2-7; D uncertain. Germline V gene sequence: CDR1 DFQATT, CDR2 SNEGSKA (reference sequence). The CDR3 length is 13 residues. V gave up 3 bases and J gave up 4 bases, with 13 bases separating them. CDR3 DNA sequence: TGCAGTGCTAGTCGAGGCGGTCCTTACGAGCAGTACTTC. Protein product: CSASRGGPYEQYF.

The rearrangement joins TRBV11-3 to TRBJ2-1, with 7 bases matching TRBD2. Per the germline V gene, CDR1 is SGHNT and CDR2 is YENEEA. The V gene end was trimmed by 3 bases and the J gene end by 4 bases; junction bases not matched to a gene: 6. CDR3 length: 15 amino acids. The CDR3 coding sequence is TGTGCCAGCAGCTTTCCGAGGACTAGATACAATGAGCAGTTCTTC. It translates to CASSFPRTRYNEQFF.

The rearrangement uses TRBV10-2 and TRBJ1-6, with D perhaps matching TRBD1 (6 bases). The CDR3 contains 15 residues. Trimming shortened V by 0 bases and J by 10 bases, and 13 bases separated the two germline ends. Germline V gene sequence: CDR1 WSHSY, CDR2 SAAADI. CDR3 protein: CASSESDRLRSPLHF. The CDR3 bases are TGCGCCAGCAGTGAGTCCGACAGGTTGCGGTCACCCCTCCACTTT.

V usage is TRBV11-2 and J usage is TRBJ1-1, with 9 bases that match TRBD1. This CDR3 has 13 residues. With V trimmed by 5 bases and J by 7 bases, 5 bases remained unmatched. The germline V gene has CDR1 SGHAT and CDR2 FQNNGV. CDR3 amino acids: CASSPMGQGEAFF. CDR3 bases: TGTGCCAGCAGCCCAATGGGACAGGGTGAAGCTTTCTTT.

A single count supports this clone. CDR3 coding DNA: TGTGCCACCAGCAGAGGAGCTGGCTACACCTTC. Residues: CATSRGAGYTF. The chain couples TRBV15 to TRBJ1-2; the D is unclear. The germline CDR1 and CDR2 sequences are LNHNV and YYDKDF (reference sequence). This CDR3 has 11 amino acids. The V end was cut by 1 base, the J end by 7 bases, with 4 bases between.

This sequence joins TRBV12-3 or TRBV12-4 and TRBJ2-7, with 10 bases lining up with TRBD2. The CDR3 has 13 residues. Losses at the gene ends were 7 bases for V and 5 bases for J; bases not matched to a gene: 5. CDR3 amino acids: CASTGLAGDEQYF. As DNA, the CDR3 is TGTGCCAGCACCGGGCTAGCGGGAGACGAGCAGTACTTC.

The J gene is TRBJ2-7, the V gene TRBV4-1; 8 nucleotides align to TRBD2. V shed 5 bases, J shed 1 base, and the junction held 7 bases outside the gene matches. CDR1 and CDR2 from the germline V gene are MGHRA and YSYEKL. CDR3 size: 15 residues. The CDR3 loop is CASSYPASGSYEQYF. DNA for the CDR3: TGCGCCAGCAGCTACCCGGCTAGCGGGTCCTACGAGCAGTACTTC.

The V gene is TRBV30, the J gene TRBJ1-1; D remains ambiguous. The CDR3 loop spans 12 amino acids. CDR1 GTSNPN and CDR2 SVGIG come from the germline V gene (reference sequence). The germline V and J ends were trimmed by 2 bases and 7 bases, with 11 bases remaining between them. CDR3 amino acids: CAWSSGFLEAFF. The CDR3 nucleotides read TGTGCCTGGAGTTCCGGGTTTCTTGAAGCTTTCTTT.

The CDR3 nucleotides are TGTGCCAGCAGTGCAGACAGGGCTGTCACAGATACGCAGTATTTT. Protein: CASSADRAVTDTQYF. The V call is TRBV2, the J call TRBJ2-3; 7 bases align to TRBD1. Germline values: CDR1 SNHLY, CDR2 FYNNEI. This CDR3 comprises 15 residues. The trim removed 4 bases at V and 2 bases at J, leaving 6 bases unmatched.